The rows below give T cell receptor beta chains drawn from one sample of a study of T-cell reconstitution after alpha-beta-depleted transplantation in children. TCRdb independently ran MiXCR on the PCR reads; one entry per CDR3 protein. The table has about 290,000 distinct CDR3 sequences, roughly a tenth seen once. The material sequenced was PBMCs, taken before TCRalphabeta/CD19-depleted stem cell transplant. The receptors come from a boy younger than two with acute myeloid leukemia, due to receive a stem cell transplant. The CDR3 runs from the conserved cysteine through the conserved F or W. A D gene is named only where the DNA matches it firmly. Clone size appears in some rows only: once, few, many, or a class for an expanded clone.

d_call,v_call,clone_size,j_call,cdr3_aa,cdr3_nt
TRBD2,TRBV28,few,TRBJ2-7,CASSPPGLAGGLRGQYF,TGTGCCAGCAGTCCTCCGGGACTAGCGGGAGGACTACGAGGGCAGTACTTC
TRBD1,TRBV10-3,few,TRBJ2-7,CAIRLGQPYEQYF,TGTGCCATCAGATTGGGACAGCCCTACGAGCAGTACTTC
TRBD2,TRBV14,NA,TRBJ2-5,CASSHRSGGIQETQYF,TGTGCCAGCAGCCACCGGTCGGGGGGGATCCAAGAGACCCAGTACTTC
NA,TRBV7-9,few,TRBJ1-5,CASSLAGEAGQPQHF,TGTGCCAGCAGCTTAGCGGGCGAGGCAGGTCAGCCCCAGCATTTT
NA,TRBV28,many,TRBJ2-7,CASSFLKTRYEQYF,TGTGCCAGCAGTTTCCTTAAGACTCGCTACGAGCAGTACTTC
TRBD2,TRBV20-1,few,TRBJ2-3,CSAREKREGPSTDTQYF,TGCAGTGCTAGAGAAAAGCGGGAGGGCCCTAGCACAGATACGCAGTATTTT
TRBD1,TRBV11-1,many,TRBJ2-4,CASSPGTGPRLAKNIQYF,TGTGCCAGCAGCCCCGGGACAGGCCCCAGACTAGCCAAAAACATTCAGTACTTC
NA,TRBV20-1,few,TRBJ1-3,CSARDGRGDTIYF,TGCAGTGCTAGAGATGGGCGTGGGGACACCATATATTTT
NA,TRBV3-1,many,TRBJ1-1,CASSRVGAEAFF,TGTGCCAGCAGCCGAGTAGGAGCTGAAGCTTTCTTT
NA,TRBV3-1,many,TRBJ2-5,CASSQARGLQETQYF,TGTGCCAGCAGCCAAGCGCGGGGCCTCCAAGAGACCCAGTACTTC
TRBD2,TRBV19,many,TRBJ2-1,CASSSLLAALGDEQFF,TGTGCCAGTAGTAGCCTACTAGCGGCCTTAGGGGATGAGCAGTTCTTC
NA,TRBV20-1,NA,TRBJ2-7,CSASDLVRDLTYEQYF,TGCAGTGCTAGCGACCTCGTCCGGGACCTTACCTACGAGCAGTACTTC
TRBD2,TRBV29-1,NA,TRBJ2-3,CSVALRLADTDTQYF,TGCAGCGTCGCCCTGAGACTAGCGGACACAGATACGCAGTATTTT
NA,TRBV20-1,many,TRBJ2-4,CSARDGSTDHVAKNIQYF,TGCAGTGCTAGAGATGGTTCCACGGATCACGTAGCCAAAAACATTCAGTACTTC
TRBD2,TRBV29-1,few,TRBJ2-1,CSVVSWREGQGEQFF,TGCAGCGTTGTATCTTGGCGGGAGGGCCAAGGTGAGCAGTTCTTC
TRBD1,TRBV27,many,TRBJ1-4,CASSWGQGGEKLFF,TGTGCCAGCAGTTGGGGACAGGGAGGGGAAAAACTGTTTTTT
TRBD1,TRBV20-1,NA,TRBJ1-1,CSACRQGYTEAFF,TGCAGTGCTTGCCGACAGGGGTACACTGAAGCTTTCTTT
NA,TRBV5-8,NA,TRBJ2-1,CASSSPPRNEQFF,TGTGCCAGCAGCTCCCCTCCCAGGAATGAGCAGTTCTTC
TRBD2,TRBV20-1,few,TRBJ2-1,CSARPLAGIYNEQFF,TGCAGTGCCCGGCCTCTAGCGGGGATTTACAATGAGCAGTTCTTC
NA,TRBV12-3/TRBV12-4,many,TRBJ1-4,CASSIERGGGTEKLFF,TGTGCCAGCAGTATAGAACGGGGCGGGGGTACTGAAAAACTGTTTTTT
NA,TRBV12-3/TRBV12-4,NA,TRBJ2-3,CASRRDGSTDTQYF,TGTGCCAGCAGACGGGACGGCAGCACAGATACGCAGTATTTT
NA,TRBV27,many,TRBJ2-2,CASRPIGETGELFF,TGTGCCAGCAGACCCATAGGGGAAACCGGGGAGCTGTTTTTT
NA,TRBV20-1,NA,TRBJ2-1,CSARVGKRVFNEQFF,TGCAGTGCCCGCGTGGGTAAGCGGGTTTTCAATGAGCAGTTCTTC
NA,TRBV6-4,many,TRBJ2-1,CASSDGRNSYNEQFF,TGTGCCAGCAGTGACGGGCGGAACTCCTACAATGAGCAGTTCTTC
NA,TRBV7-2,NA,TRBJ2-7,CASSLYGIANEQYF,TGTGCCAGCAGCTTATACGGGATCGCCAACGAGCAGTACTTC
NA,TRBV2,few,TRBJ2-3,CASNGLARSADTQYF,TGTGCCAGCAATGGGCTCGCTAGGAGCGCAGATACGCAGTATTTT
NA,TRBV5-1,many,TRBJ1-5,CASSLAGDQPQHF,TGCGCCAGCAGCTTGGCAGGGGATCAGCCCCAGCATTTT
TRBD1,TRBV12-3/TRBV12-4,few,TRBJ2-2,CASSNGQVGELFF,TGTGCCAGCAGTAATGGACAGGTCGGGGAGCTGTTTTTT
NA,TRBV3-1,many,TRBJ1-1,CASSPNRNTEAFF,TGTGCCAGCAGCCCCAACAGGAACACTGAAGCTTTCTTT
NA,TRBV5-1,many,TRBJ2-3,CASSLEERRTDTQYF,TGCGCCAGCAGCTTGGAAGAGCGGCGCACAGATACGCAGTATTTT
NA,TRBV9,many,TRBJ1-2,CASSVGRGYGYTF,TGTGCCAGCAGCGTAGGACGGGGCTATGGCTACACCTTC
NA,TRBV5-1,NA,TRBJ2-7,CASSLSSARSSYEQYF,TGCGCCAGCAGCTTGTCTAGCGCCCGATCCTCCTACGAGCAGTACTTC
NA,TRBV28,many,TRBJ2-5,CASSFGQGKTQYF,TGTGCCAGCAGTTTTGGGCAGGGAAAGACCCAGTACTTC
NA,TRBV12-3/TRBV12-4,many,TRBJ2-7,CASSSDPGAGEQYF,TGTGCCAGCAGTTCGGACCCCGGGGCGGGGGAGCAGTACTTC
TRBD1,TRBV24-1,many,TRBJ2-1,CATSDSDREQFF,TGTGCCACCAGTGATTCGGACAGGGAGCAGTTCTTC
NA,TRBV10-3,many,TRBJ2-3,CAISEWGGSTDTQYF,TGTGCCATCAGTGAGTGGGGCGGGAGCACAGATACGCAGTATTTT
NA,TRBV20-1,many,TRBJ2-4,CSARRGSGLAKNIQYF,TGCAGTGCTAGAAGGGGGTCGGGGCTAGCCAAAAACATTCAGTACTTC
TRBD1,TRBV11-2,NA,TRBJ2-1,CASSLGLTRDRGYNEQFF,TGTGCCAGCAGCTTAGGTCTCACCCGGGACAGGGGCTACAATGAGCAGTTCTTC
TRBD1,TRBV4-1,many,TRBJ1-6,CASSQVYQGAPLHF,TGCGCCAGCAGCCAAGTATACCAGGGGGCACCCCTCCACTTT
TRBD1,TRBV28,many,TRBJ2-7,CASSLWTQGAHEQYF,TGTGCCAGCAGTTTATGGACACAGGGGGCCCACGAGCAGTACTTC
NA,TRBV28,many,TRBJ2-5,CASTLGRSETQYF,TGTGCCAGCACCTTAGGGCGTTCGGAGACCCAGTACTTC